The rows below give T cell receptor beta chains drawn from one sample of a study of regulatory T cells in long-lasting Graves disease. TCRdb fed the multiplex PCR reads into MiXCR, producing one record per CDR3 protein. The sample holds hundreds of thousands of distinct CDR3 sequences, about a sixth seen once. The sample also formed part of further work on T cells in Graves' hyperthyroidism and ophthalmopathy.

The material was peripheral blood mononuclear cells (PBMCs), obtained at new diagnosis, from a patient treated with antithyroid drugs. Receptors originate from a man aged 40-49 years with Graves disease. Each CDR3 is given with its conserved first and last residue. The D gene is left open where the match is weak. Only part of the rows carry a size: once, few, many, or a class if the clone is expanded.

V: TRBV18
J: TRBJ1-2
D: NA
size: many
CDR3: CASSQGLERGGYTF
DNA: TGTGCCAGCTCACAGGGTTTGGAGCGAGGCGGCTACACCTTC

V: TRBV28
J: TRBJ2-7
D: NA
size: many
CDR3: CASRTGILYEQYF
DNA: TGTGCCAGCAGAACCGGGATACTTTACGAGCAGTACTTC

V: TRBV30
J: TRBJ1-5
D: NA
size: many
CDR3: CAWSVARSQPQHF
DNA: TGTGCCTGGAGTGTAGCCAGGTCCCAGCCCCAGCATTTT

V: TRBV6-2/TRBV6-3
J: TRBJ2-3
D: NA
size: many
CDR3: CASSYYGTDTQYF
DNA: TGTGCCAGCAGTTACTATGGCACAGATACGCAGTATTTT

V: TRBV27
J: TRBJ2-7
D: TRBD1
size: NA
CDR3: CASSFSGTGYSYEQYF
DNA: TGTGCCAGCAGTTTCTCCGGGACAGGCTACTCCTACGAGCAGTACTTC

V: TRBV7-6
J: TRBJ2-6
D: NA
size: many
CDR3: CASSPYGAGANVLTF
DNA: TGTGCCAGCAGCCCTTATGGCGCAGGGGCCAACGTCCTGACTTTC

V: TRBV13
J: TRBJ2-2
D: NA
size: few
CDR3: CASRLPREVTGELFF
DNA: TGTGCCAGCAGGTTGCCAAGGGAGGTAACCGGGGAGCTGTTTTTT

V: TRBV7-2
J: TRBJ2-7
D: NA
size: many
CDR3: CASSTRHGGYEQYF
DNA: TGTGCCAGCAGCACCCGACACGGGGGATACGAGCAGTACTTC

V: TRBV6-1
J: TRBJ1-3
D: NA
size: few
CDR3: CASSGTAGNTIYF
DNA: TGTGCCAGCAGTGGGACGGCTGGAAACACCATATATTTT

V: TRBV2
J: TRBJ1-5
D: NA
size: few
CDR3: CASTAWGANQPQHF
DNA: TGTGCCAGCACGGCCTGGGGGGCTAATCAGCCCCAGCATTTT

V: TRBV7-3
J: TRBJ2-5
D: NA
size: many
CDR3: CASSLLVEETQYF
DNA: TGTGCCAGCAGCCTATTGGTGGAAGAGACCCAGTACTTC

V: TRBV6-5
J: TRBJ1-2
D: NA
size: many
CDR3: CASSSGAAAGSYGYTF
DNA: TGTGCCAGCAGTTCCGGGGCGGCGGCAGGGAGCTATGGCTACACCTTC

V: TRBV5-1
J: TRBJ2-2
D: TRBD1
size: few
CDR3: CASSLARTGGGELFF
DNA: TGCGCCAGCAGCTTGGCCCGGACAGGGGGCGGGGAGCTGTTTTTT

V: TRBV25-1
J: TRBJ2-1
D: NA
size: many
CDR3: CASSEYGPRDEQFF
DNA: TGTGCCAGCAGTGAATATGGACCCCGGGACGAGCAGTTCTTC

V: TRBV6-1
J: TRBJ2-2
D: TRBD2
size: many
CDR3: CATGGLSTGELFF
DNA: TGTGCCACCGGGGGACTAAGCACCGGGGAGCTGTTTTTT

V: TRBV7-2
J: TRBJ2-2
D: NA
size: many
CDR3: CASSYRGIGELFF
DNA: TGTGCCAGCTCATACCGGGGGATCGGGGAGCTGTTTTTT

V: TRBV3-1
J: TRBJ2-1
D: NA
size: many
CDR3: CASSQDMYRKQFF
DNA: TGTGCCAGCAGCCAAGATATGTATCGCAAGCAGTTCTTC

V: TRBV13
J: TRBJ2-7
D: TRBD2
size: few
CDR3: CASSTTSGGYEQYF
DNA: TGTGCCAGCAGCACGACTAGCGGGGGGTACGAGCAGTACTTC

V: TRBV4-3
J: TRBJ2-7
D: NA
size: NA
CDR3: CASSLRTASYEQYF
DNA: TGCGCCAGCAGCCTTAGGACAGCCTCCTACGAGCAGTACTTC

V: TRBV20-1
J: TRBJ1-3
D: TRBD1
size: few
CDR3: CSASRPGQENTIYF
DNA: TGCAGTGCTTCCCGACCCGGACAGGAAAACACCATATATTTT

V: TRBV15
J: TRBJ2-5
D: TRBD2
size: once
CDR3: CATSRVRGAGGSETQYF
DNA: TGTGCCACCAGCAGAGTAAGGGGAGCGGGGGGATCGGAGACCCAGTACTTC

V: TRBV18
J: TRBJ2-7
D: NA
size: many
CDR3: CASSRTWGVHEQYF
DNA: TGTGCCAGCTCTCGTACATGGGGGGTACACGAGCAGTACTTC

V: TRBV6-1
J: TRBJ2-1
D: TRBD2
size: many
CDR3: CASSEAPGGIYNEQFF
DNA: TGTGCCAGCAGTGAAGCTCCGGGGGGGATTTACAATGAGCAGTTCTTC

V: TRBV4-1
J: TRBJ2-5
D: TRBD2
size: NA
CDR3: CASSRWTSGGRETQYF
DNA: TGCGCCAGCAGCCGTTGGACTAGCGGGGGCCGAGAGACCCAGTACTTC

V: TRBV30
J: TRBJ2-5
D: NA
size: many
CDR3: CAWSVTMIETQYF
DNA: TGTGCCTGGAGTGTAACTATGATAGAGACCCAGTACTTC

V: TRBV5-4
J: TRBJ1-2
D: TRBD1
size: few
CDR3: CASSSKTGTNYGYTF
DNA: TGTGCCAGCAGCTCAAAGACAGGGACTAACTATGGCTACACCTTC

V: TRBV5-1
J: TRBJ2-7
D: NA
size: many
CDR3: CASSEQSSYEQYF
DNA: TGCGCCAGCAGCGAGCAGAGCTCCTACGAGCAGTACTTC

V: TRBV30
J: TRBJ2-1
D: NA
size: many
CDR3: CAWSEPNEQFF
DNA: TGTGCCTGGAGTGAACCGAATGAGCAGTTCTTC

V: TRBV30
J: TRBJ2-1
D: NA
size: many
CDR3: CAWTRGYNEQFF
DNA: TGTGCCTGGACTAGGGGCTACAATGAGCAGTTCTTC

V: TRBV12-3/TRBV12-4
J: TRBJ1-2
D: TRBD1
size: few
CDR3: CASSLGQTFSYGYTF
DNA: TGTGCCAGCAGCCTGGGACAGACTTTCTCCTATGGCTACACCTTC

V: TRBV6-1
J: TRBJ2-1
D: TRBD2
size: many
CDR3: CASRTRLAGRYNEQFF
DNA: TGTGCCAGCAGGACACGACTAGCGGGGAGATACAATGAGCAGTTCTTC

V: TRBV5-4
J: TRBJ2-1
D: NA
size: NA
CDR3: CASSSPWVNEQFF
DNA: TGTGCCAGCAGCTCCCCATGGGTTAATGAGCAGTTCTTC

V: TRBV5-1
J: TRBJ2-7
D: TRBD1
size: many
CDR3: CASSLDTGGYEQYF
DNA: TGCGCCAGCAGCTTGGATACAGGGGGCTACGAGCAGTACTTC

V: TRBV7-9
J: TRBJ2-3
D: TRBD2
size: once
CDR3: CASNSPGGLYTDTQYF
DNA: TGTGCCAGCAATTCTCCGGGGGGACTATACACAGATACGCAGTATTTT

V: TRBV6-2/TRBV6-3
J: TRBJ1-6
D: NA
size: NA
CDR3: CASSLDSSYNSPLHF
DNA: TGTGCCAGCAGTTTGGACAGCTCCTATAATTCACCCCTCCACTTT

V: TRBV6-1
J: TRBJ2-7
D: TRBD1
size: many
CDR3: CASSHPKPTGGRRRYEQYF
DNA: TGTGCCAGCAGCCACCCAAAGCCAACAGGGGGACGGAGGAGATACGAGCAGTACTTC

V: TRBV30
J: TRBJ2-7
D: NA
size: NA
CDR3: CAWSDVRDPSYEQYF
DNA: TGTGCCTGGAGTGACGTCCGGGACCCTTCCTACGAGCAGTACTTC

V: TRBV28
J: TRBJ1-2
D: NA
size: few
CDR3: CASSLLQGDYGYTF
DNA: TGTGCCAGCAGTTTATTACAGGGCGACTATGGCTACACCTTC

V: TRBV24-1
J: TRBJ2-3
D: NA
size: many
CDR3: CATTDTGDRDTQYF
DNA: TGTGCCACCACCGACACGGGGGATCGAGATACGCAGTATTTT

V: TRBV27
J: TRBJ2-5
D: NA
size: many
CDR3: CASSNPGTETQYF
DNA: TGTGCCAGCAGCAACCCAGGGACAGAGACCCAGTACTTC

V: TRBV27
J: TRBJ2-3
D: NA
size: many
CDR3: CASKGTRNTDTQYF
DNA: TGTGCCAGCAAGGGGACAAGAAACACAGATACGCAGTATTTT

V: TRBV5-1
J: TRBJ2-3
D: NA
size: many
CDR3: CASSLEAVREDTQYF
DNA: TGCGCCAGCAGCTTGGAGGCAGTCCGGGAAGATACGCAGTATTTT

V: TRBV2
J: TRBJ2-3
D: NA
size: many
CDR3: CASMRWGTQYF
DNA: TGTGCCAGCATGAGGTGGGGTACGCAGTATTTT

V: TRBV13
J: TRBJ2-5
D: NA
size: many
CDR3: CASSLVAGARQTQYF
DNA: TGTGCCAGCAGCTTAGTGGCGGGGGCCCGTCAGACCCAGTACTTC

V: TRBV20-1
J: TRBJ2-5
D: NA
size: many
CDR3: CSARDLGTSETQYF
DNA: TGCAGTGCTAGAGATTTAGGGACTTCGGAGACCCAGTACTTC

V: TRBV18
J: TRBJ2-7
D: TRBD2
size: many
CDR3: CASSPGTSHEQYF
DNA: TGTGCCAGCTCACCAGGGACTAGCCACGAGCAGTACTTC

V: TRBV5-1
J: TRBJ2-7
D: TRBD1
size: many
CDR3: CASSLELGTGGFYEQYF
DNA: TGTGCCAGCAGCTTGGAATTAGGGACAGGGGGTTTCTACGAGCAGTACTTC

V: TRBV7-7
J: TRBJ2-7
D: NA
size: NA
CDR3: CASSLGQGGDQYF
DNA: TGTGCTAGCAGCTTAGGACAGGGAGGGGATCAGTACTTC